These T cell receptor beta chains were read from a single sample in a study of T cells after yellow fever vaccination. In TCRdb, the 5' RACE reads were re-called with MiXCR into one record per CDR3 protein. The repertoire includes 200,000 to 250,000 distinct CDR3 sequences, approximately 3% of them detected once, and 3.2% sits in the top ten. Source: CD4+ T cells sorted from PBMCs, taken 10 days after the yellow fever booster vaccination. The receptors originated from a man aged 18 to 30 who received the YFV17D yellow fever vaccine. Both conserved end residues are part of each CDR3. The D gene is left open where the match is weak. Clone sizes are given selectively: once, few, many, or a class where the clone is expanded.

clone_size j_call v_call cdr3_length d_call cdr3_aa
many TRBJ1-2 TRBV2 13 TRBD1 CASRKDRENGYTF
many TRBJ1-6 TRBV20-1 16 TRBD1 CSARAGGQGFNSPLHF
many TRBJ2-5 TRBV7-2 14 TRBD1 CASNRGQAQETQYF
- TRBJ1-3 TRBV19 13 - CASQRAPGNTIYF
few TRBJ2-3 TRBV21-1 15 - CASTKKRGCTDTQYF
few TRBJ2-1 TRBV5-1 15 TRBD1 CASGRDSRYYNEQFF
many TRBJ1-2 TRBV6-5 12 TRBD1 CATGGNLGGYTF
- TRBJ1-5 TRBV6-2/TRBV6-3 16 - CASSYRSAQSNQPQHF
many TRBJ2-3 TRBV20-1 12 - CSARGGTNTQYF
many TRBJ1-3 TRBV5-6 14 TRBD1 CASSFQGARNTIYF
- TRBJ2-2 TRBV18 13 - CASSLTDTGELFF
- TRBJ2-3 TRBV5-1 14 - CASSFGGRADTQYF
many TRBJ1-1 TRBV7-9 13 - CASRTNMGTEAFF
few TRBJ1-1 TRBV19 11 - CASKLNTEAFF
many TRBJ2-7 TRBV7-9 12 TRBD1 CASSDRVYEQYF
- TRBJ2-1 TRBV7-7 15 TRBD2 CASSPASGSYNEQFF
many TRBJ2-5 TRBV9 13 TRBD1 CASSEQGQETQYF
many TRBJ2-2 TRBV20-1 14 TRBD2 CSASFSGGAGELFF
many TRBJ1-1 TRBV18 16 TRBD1 CASSPKWTGKNTEAFF
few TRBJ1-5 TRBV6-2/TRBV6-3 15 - CASSYGQGINQPQHF
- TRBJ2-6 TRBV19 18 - CASSTLRQRVSGANVLTF
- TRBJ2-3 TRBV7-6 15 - CASSLGGGHTDTQYF
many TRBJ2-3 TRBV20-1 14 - CSASQGGAQYTQYF
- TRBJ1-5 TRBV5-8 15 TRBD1 CASSAGTGINQPQHF
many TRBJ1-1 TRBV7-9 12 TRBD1 CASSFDRDEAFF
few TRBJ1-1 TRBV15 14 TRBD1 CATERDRGGTEAFF
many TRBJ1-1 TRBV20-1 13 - CSARDIGTTEAFF
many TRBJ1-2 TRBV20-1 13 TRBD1 CSVYRDRAHGYTF
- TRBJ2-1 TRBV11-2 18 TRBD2 CASSLKLRGLAGNNEQFF